Shown below are 18 T cell receptor beta chains from a single sample sequenced in a study of vaccination and CD4 T cells after COVID-19. Sequenced with the Oncomine TCR Beta short-read assay was DNA taken from cultured CD4+ T cells. Using its own MiXCR run on the PCR reads, TCRdb lists one record per CDR3 protein. This table has roughly 14,000 distinct CDR3 sequences, approximately 55% appearing once. As for treatment: 10-day PBMC culture with coronavirus spike peptide pools or control peptides (ViraFEST assay). These receptors lack a known antigen. Here the sequenced sample was CD4+ T cells from blood, cultured in vitro, taken before SARS-CoV-2 vaccination. Source of these receptors: a human donor who had recovered from COVID-19.

The chain links TRBV10-3 to TRBJ2-7, with 11 bases identical to TRBD2. V lost 4 bases, J lost 0 bases, and 8 bases stayed unmatched. Germline CDR1 ENHRY, CDR2 SYGVKD. CDR3 size: 17 residues. CDR3 residues: CAISVGSGRGGSYEQYF. CDR3 bases: TGTGCCATCAGTGTCGGTAGCGGGAGGGGAGGCTCCTACGAGCAGTACTTC.

The J gene is TRBJ1-5, the V gene TRBV7-2, with a possible D match to TRBD1 (5 bases). The CDR3 is 16 amino acids. V dropped 4 bases and J dropped 3 bases, with 16 bases sitting between them. Germline CDR1 and CDR2: SGHTA and FQGNSA. CDR3 residues: CASSWVGTADNQPQHF. DNA of the CDR3: TGTGCCAGCAGCTGGGTTGGGACGGCCGACAATCAGCCCCAGCATTTT.

This clonotype is medium-sized within its sample. The chain employs TRBV7-6 and TRBJ1-1, with D possibly being TRBD1 (5 bases). The CDR3 spans 14 residues. V was trimmed by 2 bases and J by 7 bases, leaving 14 bases between them. The V gene's germline CDR1 is SGHVS and CDR2 FNYEAQ. The CDR3 region is CASSLRDEGGEAFF. Here the CDR3 DNA reads TGTGCCAGCAGCTTAAGGGACGAGGGAGGTGAAGCTTTCTTT.

This chain links TRBV6-5 with TRBJ1-6; weak D call: TRBD1 (5 bases). Germline CDR1 and CDR2: MNHEY and SVGAGI. CDR3 length: 14 residues. V was shortened by 4 bases and J by 9 bases, with 13 bases between the two germline ends. CDR3 residues: CASSSRVSGSPLHF. The DNA for the CDR3 is TGTGCCAGCAGTTCCAGGGTTAGCGGTTCACCCCTCCACTTT.

This clonotype was observed once. The chain recombines TRBV1 with TRBJ1-1; the D call in the table, TRBD1, was not verified against the DNA. TRBV1 is a pseudogene locus. This CDR3 region has 15 residues. CDR3 loop: CTSSQSTGMNTEAFF. The CDR3 region has the DNA TGCACCAGCAGCCAAAGCACAGGGATGAACACTGAAGCTTTCTTT.

The J gene is TRBJ2-2, the V gene TRBV9; D is undetermined. With 0 bases removed from V and 6 bases from J, the gap between germline ends came to 12 bases. The CDR3 contains 15 residues. Germline lookup yields CDR1 SGDLS and CDR2 YYNGEE. CDR3 in amino acids: CASSVGSPPPGELFF. In nucleotides, the CDR3 is TGTGCCAGCAGCGTAGGTTCCCCGCCGCCCGGGGAGCTGTTTTTT.

This clonotype appeared a few times. One end of the junction does not line up with germline, which may come from a read error. This chain links TRBV6-1 with TRBJ2-7; 7 bases map to TRBD1. Germline values: CDR1 MNHNS, CDR2 SASEGT. This CDR3 is 14 amino acids long. The CDR3 sequence: CASREGQAPYEQYF. The CDR3 nucleotides read TGTGCCAGCAGAGAAGGACAGGCCCCCTACGAGCAGTACTTC.

This chain links TRBV7-9 with TRBJ1-4; D unresolved. V was trimmed by 1 base and J by 4 bases, leaving 7 bases between them. CDR3 size: 14 residues. Per the germline V gene, CDR1 is SEHNR and CDR2 is FQNEAQ (reference sequence). Here the CDR3 DNA reads TGTGCCAGCAGCTTAGACGCGAATAATGAAAAACTGTTTTTT. It encodes CASSLDANNEKLFF.

CDR3 sequence: CASSLIGQGADEQYF. The CDR3 DNA reads as TGCGCCAGCAGCCTCATCGGTCAGGGGGCCGACGAGCAGTACTTC. This chain connects TRBV5-1 to TRBJ2-7; TRBD1 matches at 8 bases. The CDR3 contains 15 residues. The germline V gene encodes CDR1 SGHRS and CDR2 YFSETQ. J was trimmed by 5 bases and V by 4 bases; bases with no gene match: 11.

This clonotype was recorded a few times. The V call is TRBV29-1, the J call TRBJ1-5; D is possibly TRBD1 (6 bases). From germline, CDR1 is SQVTM and CDR2 ANQGSEA. This CDR3 has 14 residues. V lost 5 bases and J 6 bases, leaving 17 bases between the germline ends. The CDR3 coding sequence is TGCAGCGTTCGTCGCGGGGGGGGCGGTCAGCCCCAGCATTTT. This gives the protein CSVRRGGGGQPQHF.

The V and J genes are TRBV2 and TRBJ2-2; D remains unclear. Germline V gene sequence: CDR1 SNHLY, CDR2 FYNNEI. The CDR3 extends over 15 amino acids. The V end lost 1 base, the J end lost 0 bases, and 6 bases lay between the germline ends. CDR3 residues: CASSEGGTNTGELFF. The DNA of the CDR3 is TGTGCCAGCAGTGAAGGCGGTACGAACACCGGGGAGCTGTTTTTT.

V is TRBV5-5 and J is TRBJ1-6, with D possibly being TRBD1 (6 bases). This CDR3 contains 15 residues. V lost 5 bases to trimming and J lost 5 bases, with 14 bases between them. Germline lookup yields CDR1 SGHKS and CDR2 YYEKEE (reference sequence). The CDR3 sequence is CASRPRTENNSPLHF. CDR3 nucleotides: TGTGCCAGCAGGCCGCGGACAGAAAATAATTCACCCCTCCACTTT.

The rearrangement joins TRBV2 to TRBJ1-1, with 7 bases lining up with TRBD1. The length of the CDR3 is 13 residues. The V gene end was trimmed by 6 bases and the J gene end by 6 bases; junction bases not matched to a gene: 7. The germline CDR1 and CDR2 sequences are SNHLY and FYNNEI. CDR3 nucleotide sequence: TGTGCCAGCAGCGCGGACAGGCGCGCTGAAGCTTTCTTT. Its translation is CASSADRRAEAFF.

The chain is built from TRBV7-2 and TRBJ1-4; possibly TRBD1 for D (6 bases). Germline values: CDR1 SGHTA, CDR2 FQGNSA. The CDR3 length is 15 residues. The V and J ends lost 2 bases and 4 bases respectively, with 11 bases between them. CDR3 sequence: CASSLRGMGNEKLFF. The DNA for the CDR3 is TGTGCCAGCAGCTTAAGGGGGATGGGTAATGAAAAACTGTTTTTT.

This sequence joins TRBV28 and TRBJ1-2; unclear D gene. Trimming took 6 bases from V and 4 from J, leaving 15 bases between them. This CDR3 is built from 14 residues. Looked up from germline, CDR1 is MDHEN and CDR2 is SYDVKM. The CDR3 sequence is CASSPRTDSYGYTF. The CDR3 nucleotides are TGTGCCAGCAGCCCCCGGACGGATTCCTATGGCTACACCTTC.

The chain has TRBV20-1 and TRBJ1-5, with D possibly matching TRBD1 (6 bases). The CDR3 consists of 15 residues. V lost 4 bases and J 6 bases, leaving 19 bases between the germline ends. Per germline, CDR1 DFQATT and CDR2 SNEGSKA (reference sequence). CDR3 nucleotides: TGCAGTGCTACCCGGGAGCAGGGGAGTAGTCAGCCCCAGCATTTT. Translation gives CSATREQGSSQPQHF.

This clonotype has just a few counts. The chain is built from TRBV11-2 and TRBJ2-5, with TRBD2 matching 12 bases. V shed 5 bases, J shed 2 bases, and the junction held 6 bases outside the gene matches. The germline V gene encodes CDR1 SGHAT and CDR2 FQNNGV. CDR3 length: 16 amino acids. The CDR3: CASSPGLAGFQETQYF. CDR3 nucleotide sequence: TGTGCCAGCAGCCCGGGACTAGCGGGCTTTCAAGAGACCCAGTACTTC.

This sequence joins TRBV20-1 and TRBJ2-1; TRBD2 agrees at 7 bases. The CDR3 covers 16 residues. The V segment lost 6 bases and the J segment 4 bases; nucleotides outside the gene matches: 15. From germline, CDR1 is DFQATT and CDR2 SNEGSKA (reference sequence). CDR3 coding DNA: TGCAGTGCCACCACGAGGGCGGGAGTAGGATACAATGAGCAGTTCTTC. Translating it yields CSATTRAGVGYNEQFF.